Listed below are T cell receptor beta chains from one sample, sequenced in a study of T cell responses to AZD1222 COVID-19 vaccine. Assay used: immunoSEQ multiplex PCR; TCRdb lists only in-frame clones, some missing. There are 250,000 to 300,000 clones in the sample; almost 95% occur only once, and around 0.5% lies in the top ten. This specimen consisted of peripheral blood, obtained 28 days after the second AZD1222 dose. These receptors all come from an adult who received the AZD1222 COVID-19 vaccine. The CDR3 runs from the conserved cysteine through the conserved F or W. Fields, in order: J gene, V gene, D gene, clone size, CDR3 protein, CDR3 DNA. A D gene is named only where the DNA matches it firmly. For some rows the clone size is stated as once, few or many, or as a class when expanded; others skip it.

J: TRBJ2-1; V: TRBV2; D: -; size: -; CDR3: CASSDYIGEQFF; DNA: TGTGCCAGCAGTGACTACATTGGTGAGCAGTTCTTC
J: TRBJ2-7; V: TRBV3-1/TRBV3-2; D: TRBD1; size: -; CDR3: CASSYRDSYEQYF; DNA: TGTGCCAGCAGCTACCGGGACAGTTACGAGCAGTACTTC
J: TRBJ2-5; V: TRBV18; D: -; size: -; CDR3: CASSPEPRQQETQYF; DNA: TGTGCCAGCTCACCAGAGCCCCGACAACAAGAGACCCAGTACTTC
J: TRBJ1-6; V: TRBV7-2; D: -; size: -; CDR3: CASTPAGASLNSPLHF; DNA: TGTGCCAGCACCCCGGCGGGGGCTTCTCTTAATTCACCCCTCCACTTT
J: TRBJ2-7; V: TRBV5-1; D: -; size: once; CDR3: CASNALAPPYEQYF; DNA: TGCGCCAGCAACGCCCTAGCGCCCCCCTACGAGCAGTACTTC
J: TRBJ2-6; V: TRBV5-5; D: -; size: -; CDR3: CASSLAGGYGANVLTF; DNA: TGTGCCAGCAGCTTGGCCGGAGGGTACGGGGCCAACGTCCTGACTTTC
J: TRBJ1-4; V: TRBV6-5; D: -; size: once; CDR3: CASSRVLLGNEKLFF; DNA: TGTGCCAGCAGCCGGGTCCTCTTGGGTAATGAAAAACTGTTTTTT
J: TRBJ2-2; V: TRBV28; D: TRBD2; size: -; CDR3: CASSLPAGGGELFF; DNA: TGTGCCAGCAGTTTACCAGCGGGGGGCGGGGAGCTGTTTTTT
J: TRBJ1-6; V: TRBV28; D: TRBD1; size: -; CDR3: CASSGTERVQSPLVF; DNA: TGTGCCAGTTCCGGGACAGAGAGAGTACAGTCACCCCTCGTCTTT
J: TRBJ1-2; V: TRBV7-9; D: -; size: once; CDR3: CASSSSGRELYGYTF; DNA: TGTGCCAGCAGCAGCTCGGGCAGGGAGCTCTATGGCTACACCTTC
J: TRBJ1-2; V: TRBV30; D: -; size: -; CDR3: CAWSVGQNYGYTF; DNA: TGTGCCTGGAGTGTCGGGCAGAACTATGGCTACACCTTC
J: TRBJ1-2; V: TRBV5-4; D: TRBD1; size: -; CDR3: CASSLKQGAGYGYTF; DNA: TGTGCCAGCAGCTTGAAACAGGGGGCAGGTTACGGCTACACCTTC
J: TRBJ2-3; V: TRBV19; D: TRBD2; size: -; CDR3: CASSDTGTSGRDTQYF; DNA: TGTGCCAGTAGTGACACCGGGACTAGCGGGAGAGATACGCAGTATTTT
J: TRBJ2-5; V: TRBV12-3/TRBV12-4; D: -; size: -; CDR3: CASNQLASETQYF; DNA: TGTGCCAGCAATCAACTAGCTTCTGAGACCCAGTACTTC
J: TRBJ1-1; V: TRBV7-6; D: TRBD1; size: -; CDR3: CASSSPDRGDTEAFF; DNA: TGTGCCAGCAGCTCCCCGGACAGGGGAGACACTGAAGCTTTCTTT
J: TRBJ2-2; V: TRBV5-1; D: -; size: -; CDR3: CASSPAGDTGELFF; DNA: TGCGCCAGCAGCCCGGCTGGGGACACCGGGGAGCTGTTTTTT
J: TRBJ2-5; V: TRBV19; D: -; size: once; CDR3: CASSLRGARRTQYF; DNA: TGTGCCAGTAGTTTACGGGGGGCGCGCAGGACCCAGTACTTC
J: TRBJ1-5; V: TRBV2; D: TRBD1; size: -; CDR3: CASSPSADRGSQPQHF; DNA: TGTGCCAGCAGTCCCTCAGCCGACAGGGGGTCTCAGCCCCAGCATTTT
J: TRBJ2-7; V: TRBV5-6; D: -; size: -; CDR3: CASRKSGGYYEQYF; DNA: TGTGCCAGCAGGAAATCCGGTGGGTACTACGAGCAGTACTTC
J: TRBJ2-5; V: TRBV19; D: TRBD1; size: -; CDR3: CASRTTGGAFETQYF; DNA: TGTGCCAGTAGGACAACAGGGGGCGCGTTTGAGACCCAGTACTTC
J: TRBJ2-3; V: TRBV7-3; D: TRBD2; size: -; CDR3: CASSPGASGGTDTQYF; DNA: TGTGCCAGCAGCCCTGGGGCTAGCGGGGGTACAGATACGCAGTATTTT
J: TRBJ1-3; V: TRBV5-4; D: -; size: -; CDR3: CASSLAAADTIYF; DNA: TGTGCCAGCAGCTTGGCCGCGGCGGACACCATATATTTT
J: TRBJ1-3; V: TRBV11-2; D: -; size: -; CDR3: CASSLGGIYSGNTIYF; DNA: TGTGCCAGCAGCCTAGGAGGCATCTACTCTGGAAACACCATATATTTT
J: TRBJ1-6; V: TRBV3-1/TRBV3-2; D: -; size: -; CDR3: CASSPEYSSPLHF; DNA: TGTGCCAGCAGCCCAGAATACTCGTCACCCCTCCACTTT
J: TRBJ1-3; V: TRBV30; D: -; size: -; CDR3: CAWRWSSGNTIYF; DNA: TGTGCCTGGAGGTGGAGCTCTGGAAACACCATATATTTT
J: TRBJ2-1; V: TRBV21-1; D: -; size: -; CDR3: CASSKPSPEEDSSYNEQFF; DNA: TGTGCCAGCAGCAAACCCAGCCCGGAAGAGGATAGCTCCTACAATGAGCAGTTCTTC
J: TRBJ2-7; V: TRBV5-1; D: -; size: few; CDR3: CASSLLRSSYEQYF; DNA: TGCGCCAGCAGCTTGTTGCGGAGCTCCTACGAGCAGTACTTC